The T cell receptor beta chain described here comes from a study of cytomegalovirus exposure and HLA in healthy donors (dated by TCRdb to about 2017). Looking at the study overall: An earlier analysis of 587 of the donors reported 276 Gb of sequence data and about 120 million unique TCR beta sequences obtained from around 180 million T cells. Roughly 300 gigabases of sequencing data and around 85 million unique TCR sequences made up an early release that covered several hundred HLA-typed donors. Of the 300 to 500 genotyped donors, more than 75% were placed in the genetic ancestry cluster associated with self-reported Caucasian donors. The study aimed to test whether signatures of past pathogen exposure could be identified by cataloging public T cell receptors. The study profiled the T cell repertoires of about 640 subjects by immunosequencing and related them to cytomegalovirus serostatus. Besides the first cohort of 550 to 750 subjects, a separate validation cohort made up of 120 different subjects was used. To predict cytomegalovirus infection status, the study combined high-throughput TCR immunosequencing, statistical association of individual TCRs with disease status, and machine learning. A later analysis re-analyzed previously published TCR beta repertoires from hundreds of donors and added high-resolution HLA genotyping to study TCR occurrence patterns. In the later analysis, no new phenotypic data were used to find candidate immune exposures; instead, reliance was placed on TCR beta sequences and their occurrence across donors. To decide whether each TCR beta V gene segment behaved as functional or pseudogenic, an earlier analysis of some 600 of the donors relied on high-throughput TCR beta sequencing. Donor age, sex, ethnicity and CMV serostatus were collected together with the repertoire data. A later genetic analysis took genome-wide SNP genotypes for about 60% of the roughly 670 donors and used that subset as a discovery cohort. All discovery cohort repertoires had been generated using a single sequencing platform. Class I and class II HLA loci were covered by the typing at four-digit resolution. Typing coverage differed by locus: A, B, C, DRB1 and DQB1 were typed in about 620-630 donors, DQA1 in about 500, DPA1 in 600 to 610, and DPB1 in 472. Because of strong linkage in the cohort, five DR-DQ haplotypes were treated as single units for association and clustering. Among some 400 genotyped donors of the cohort, an average of around 240,000 unique TCR beta nucleotide sequences were sequenced per donor, 15% to 20% of them non-productive. General conclusions and limits of the study: Compared with equally common non-associated chains, HLA-associated TCR beta chains in a later analysis were more clonally expanded and had lower generation probabilities. Because HLA typing was missing for some donors at each locus, association tests included only the typed subset. Assigning TCR associations to individual alleles was difficult when HLA alleles, especially DR and DQ, strongly co-occurred. Over 15 rarely observed V segments, including chromosome 9 orphons, were excluded from the earlier analysis of approximately 500 of the donors because counts were too low. A further reported finding was that TCR beta sequences accurately predicted the HLA-A and HLA-B alleles for most subjects in the first cohort. According to a later analysis, parvovirus B19, influenza, CMV and Epstein-Barr virus appeared linked to several top co-occurrence clusters. Specific HLA alleles were associated with some 15,000 TCR beta sequences at a false discovery rate of 0.05 in a later analysis. Linkage disequilibrium might explain the correlated functional status among segregating V segments, but an unknown experimental factor could not be excluded. A later genetic analysis associated a missense DCLRE1C variant with V-gene and J-gene trimming of TCR beta chains, and an independent cohort replicated the association. A cluster of highly shared sequence variants was judged likely to represent a technical artifact of the sequencing pipeline. The classifier was reported to diagnose cytomegalovirus status with high specificity and sensitivity in both the original and validation cohorts. According to the authors, the approach could potentially be generalized to other disease states and immunological phenotypes. Three of the identified cytomegalovirus-associated TCR beta chains were confirmed in vitro to be specific for cytomegalovirus antigens. Broadly in line with IMGT annotations, most TCR beta V segments showed up in productive rearrangements about 87% or about 30% of the time in an earlier analysis of a few hundred of the donors. Because the 87-base-pair reads could not distinguish some IMGT-functional V segments, including TRBV6-2 and TRBV6-3, those segments were excluded. In a later analysis, the rate of TCR association differed among HLA loci, with DRB1 alleles having the most associated TCRs and HLA-C alleles having the fewest. A later genetic analysis reported fewer N-insertions in productive TCRs among donors in an Asian-associated ancestry cluster than the roughly 640-donor mean. Most CMV-associated TCR beta chains appeared to be HLA-restricted in a later analysis, and the HLA associations seemed to be driven largely by CMV exposure. Most TCR sequences were observed very rarely across donors, whereas some public TCRs were present in many individuals. Presence/absence analyses assumed roughly uniform sequencing depth across donors, an assumption that may not hold. A total of about 150 TCR beta chains were listed by the study as associated with cytomegalovirus. In this cohort, only TCR beta chains were sequenced, and detectable features were limited by the absence of alpha or paired-chain data. Immune exposure information for the cohort was limited to CMV serostatus.

Worth noting for this clone: This receptor's antigen is unknown. Base quality data are lacking; no much larger clone is found one base away.

In the germline V gene, CDR1 corresponds to SGHNT and CDR2 to YENEEA. Here V drops 5 bases and J drops 4 bases, and the junction holds 8 bases not matched to any gene. The CDR3, from cysteine to phenylalanine, totals 17 residues. The only DNA kept is the CDR3, 51 bases in frame from the first base. Library prep was done by the immunoSEQ multiplex PCR assay. The multiplex PCR relied on a mix of 60 forward primers for TCR Vbeta segments and 13 reverse primers for TCR Jbeta segments. The CDR3 region of rearranged TCR beta genes was amplified from genomic DNA with a multiplex PCR assay. The amplified TCR beta libraries were sequenced on the Illumina HiSeq System as 87-base-pair reads. In the paper's pipeline: In a later analysis, some 80 million unique TCR beta chains were counted across the roughly 700 repertoires, and roughly 11 million of these chains were shared by at least two donors. To remove PCR and sequencing errors, raw reads were error-corrected and collapsed into unique sequences using a nearest-neighbor algorithm that merged closely related sequences. Alignment of CDR3 sequences to IMGT reference sequences was used to assign V, D and J gene segments. For a sequence to be retained, a match of at least six nucleotides was required to both a V gene segment and a J gene segment. Rearrangements were classified as productive when the CDR3 lacked stop codons and remained in frame with V and J, and all other rearrangements were classified as non-productive. CDR3 was defined according to IMGT convention as the region running from the second conserved V-encoded cysteine to the conserved J-encoded phenylalanine. In an earlier analysis of 500 to 650 of the donors, sequences lacking an unambiguous match to a single V gene segment were excluded. An earlier analysis of over 450 of the donors classified V segments as functional when productive rearrangements were above 56.7% and as segregating when the standard deviation between donors was above 5%. To diagnose cytomegalovirus status from the catalog of TCR beta chain sequences, a statistical classification framework was built. V and J gene assignment, in a later analysis, came from comparing TCR nucleotide sequences with IMGT/GENE-DB human TR gene sequences. Using the TCRdist pipeline, a later analysis assigned CDR3 sequences along with most-parsimonious VDJ recombination scenarios. A later analysis defined each TCR beta chain by its CDR3 amino acid sequence plus V-gene family, and excluded reads lacking a unique V-gene family. In a later analysis, 450 to 600 highly shared, low-generation-probability nucleotide sequences were removed to address suspected cross-contamination and a sequencing artifact. In a later analysis, a clonal expansion index was calculated for each public chain from normalized within-repertoire ranks of inferred template counts. Generation probabilities in a later analysis came from a VDJ recombination model fitted to out-of-frame rearrangements, and those results were checked against IGoR. In a later analysis, hypergeometric tests were used to score TCR-TCR, TCR-HLA and TCR-CMV co-occurrence, with a repertoire-size bias correction applied to TCR pairs. False discovery rates were estimated in a later analysis by permuting HLA or CMV assignments 20 times. In a later analysis, co-occurring TCRs were grouped using DBSCAN, and TCRdist sequence similarity was added for clustering within HLA-allele-positive subsets. Repertoires with fewer than 30,000 or more than 120,000 public chains, plus five repertoires with anomalous nucleotide sharing, were excluded from co-occurrence clustering. TCRdb carries this immuneACCESS record with in-frame sequences only. Its versions omit some clonotypes, under half of them owing to an unresolved V gene in the studies checked, with the rest unexplained. D and trimming come from the DNA, and the V and J calls and clone size come from that table. In this sample the table shows over 95,000 clones, around 70% of which occur a single time. 4.2% of the sample comes from the top ten.

The cohort consisted of hundreds of healthy bone marrow donors. At the time of sampling, all cohort members were nominally healthy, though unrecorded immune exposures were likely present. The donor was CMV seropositive and was included in the group of some 290 seropositive cohort members. A peripheral blood sample was provided by each donor, and peripheral blood mononuclear cells were used for TCR beta sequencing. Genomic DNA was extracted from the blood cell samples with the Qiagen DNeasy Blood Extraction Kit. The V and J segments used are TRBV11-3 and TRBJ2-2; 12 junctional bases match TRBD1. This clonotype originated in a woman aged 40 to 50 in good health and CMV-seropositive. Source material: PBMCs. The encoded CDR3 is CASSPGAGQGATGELFF. Here is the DNA: TGTGCCAGCAGCCCTGGGGCGGGACAGGGGGCCACCGGGGAGCTGTTTTTT.